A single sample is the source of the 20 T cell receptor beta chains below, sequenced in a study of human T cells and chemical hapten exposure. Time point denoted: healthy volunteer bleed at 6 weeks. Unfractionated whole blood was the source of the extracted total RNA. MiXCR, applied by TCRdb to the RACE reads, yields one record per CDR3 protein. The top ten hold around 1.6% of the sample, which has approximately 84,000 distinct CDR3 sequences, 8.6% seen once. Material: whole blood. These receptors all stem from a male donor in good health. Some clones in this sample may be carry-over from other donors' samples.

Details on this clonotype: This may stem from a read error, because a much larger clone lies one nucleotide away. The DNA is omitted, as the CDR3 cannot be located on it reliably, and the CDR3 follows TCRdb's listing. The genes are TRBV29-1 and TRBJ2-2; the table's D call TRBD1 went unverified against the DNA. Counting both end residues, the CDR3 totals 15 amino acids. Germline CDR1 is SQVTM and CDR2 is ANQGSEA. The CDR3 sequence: CSVGPGTPNTGELVF.

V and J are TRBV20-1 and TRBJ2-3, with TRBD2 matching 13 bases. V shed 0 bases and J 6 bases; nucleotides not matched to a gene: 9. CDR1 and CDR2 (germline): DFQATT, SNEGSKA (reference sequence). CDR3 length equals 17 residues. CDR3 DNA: TGCAGTGCTAGAGATCCGGGACTAGCGGGGCGCCAGGATACGCAGTATTTT. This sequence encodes CSARDPGLAGRQDTQYF.

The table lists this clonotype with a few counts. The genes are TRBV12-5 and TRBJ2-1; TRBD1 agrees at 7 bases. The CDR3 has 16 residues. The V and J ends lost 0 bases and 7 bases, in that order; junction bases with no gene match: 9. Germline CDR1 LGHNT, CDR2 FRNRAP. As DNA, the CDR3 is TGTGCTAGTGGTTTGGTACGCCCTACAGGGGATAATGAGCAGTTCTTC. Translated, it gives CASGLVRPTGDNEQFF.

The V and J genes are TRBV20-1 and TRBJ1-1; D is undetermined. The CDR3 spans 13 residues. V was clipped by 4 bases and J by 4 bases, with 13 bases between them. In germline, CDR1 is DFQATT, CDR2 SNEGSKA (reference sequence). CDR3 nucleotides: TGCAGTGCTATAGTCGGAGGAAGCACTGAAGCTTTCTTT. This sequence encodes CSAIVGGSTEAFF.

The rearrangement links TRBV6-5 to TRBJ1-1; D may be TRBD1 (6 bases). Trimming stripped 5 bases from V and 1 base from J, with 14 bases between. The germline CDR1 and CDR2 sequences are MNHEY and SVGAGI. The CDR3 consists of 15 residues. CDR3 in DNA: TGTGCCAGCAGTACCTCCCGGACAGAGAACACTGAAGCTTTCTTT. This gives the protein CASSTSRTENTEAFF.

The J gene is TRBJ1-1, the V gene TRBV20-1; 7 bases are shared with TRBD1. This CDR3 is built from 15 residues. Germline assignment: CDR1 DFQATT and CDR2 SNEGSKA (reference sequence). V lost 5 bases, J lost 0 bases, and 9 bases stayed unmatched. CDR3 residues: CSAPDRVSLNTEAFF. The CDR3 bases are TGCAGTGCTCCAGACAGGGTATCCCTGAACACTGAAGCTTTCTTT.

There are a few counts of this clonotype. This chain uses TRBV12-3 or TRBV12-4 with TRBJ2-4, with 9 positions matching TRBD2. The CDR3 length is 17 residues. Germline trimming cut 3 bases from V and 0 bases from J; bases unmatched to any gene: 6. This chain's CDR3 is CASSFQTSGLAKNIQYF. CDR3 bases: TGTGCCAGCAGTTTCCAGACTAGCGGTTTAGCCAAAAACATTCAGTACTTC.

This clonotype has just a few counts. The CDR3 protein is CASSLRSHEQFF. The CDR3 coding sequence is TGTGCCAGCAGCTTACGGAGTCATGAGCAGTTCTTC. The chain has TRBV7-9 and TRBJ2-1; no clear D. Germline V gene data show CDR1 as SEHNR and CDR2 as FQNEAQ (reference sequence). The V gene lost 2 bases and the J gene lost 8 bases, with 7 bases spanning the gap. The CDR3 consists of 12 residues.

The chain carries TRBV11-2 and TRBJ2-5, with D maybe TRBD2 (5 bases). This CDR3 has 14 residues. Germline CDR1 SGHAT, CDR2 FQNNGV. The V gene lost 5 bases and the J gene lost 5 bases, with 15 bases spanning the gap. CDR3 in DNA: TGTGCCAGCAGCGCCGGACTGTCCTCCGAGACCCAGTACTTC. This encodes CASSAGLSSETQYF.

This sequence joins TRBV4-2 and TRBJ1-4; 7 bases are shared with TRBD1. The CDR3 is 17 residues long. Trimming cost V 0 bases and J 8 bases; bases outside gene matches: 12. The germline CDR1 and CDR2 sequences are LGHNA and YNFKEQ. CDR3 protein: CASSQDQRDRASEKLFF. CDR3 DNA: TGTGCCAGCAGCCAAGACCAACGTGACAGGGCGTCAGAAAAACTGTTTTTT.

DNA for the CDR3: TGTGCCACCTCCTTGGCGGATTATTCACCCCTCCACTTT. This gives the protein CATSLADYSPLHF. The chain joins TRBV6-2 or TRBV6-3 to TRBJ1-6; D remains unclear. V lost 10 bases and J lost 8, with 15 bases in between. This CDR3 region has 13 residues. Germline V gives CDR1 MNHEY, CDR2 SVGEGT.

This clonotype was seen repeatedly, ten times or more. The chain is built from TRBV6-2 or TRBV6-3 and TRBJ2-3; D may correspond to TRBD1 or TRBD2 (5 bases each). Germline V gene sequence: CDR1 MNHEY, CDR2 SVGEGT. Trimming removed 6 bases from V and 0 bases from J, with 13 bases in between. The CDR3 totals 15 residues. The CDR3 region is CASSWDALSTDTQYF. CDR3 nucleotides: TGTGCCAGCAGCTGGGACGCCCTTAGCACAGATACGCAGTATTTT.

The DNA for the CDR3 is TGTGCCAGCAGCCAAAAGACGACATTAGAGACCCAGTACTTC. Translation gives CASSQKTTLETQYF. This rearrangement joins TRBV3-1 to TRBJ2-5; D call uncertain. This CDR3 has 14 residues. Germline V gene data show CDR1 as LGHDT and CDR2 as YNNKEL (reference sequence). Trimming took 2 bases from V and 4 from J, leaving 11 bases between them.

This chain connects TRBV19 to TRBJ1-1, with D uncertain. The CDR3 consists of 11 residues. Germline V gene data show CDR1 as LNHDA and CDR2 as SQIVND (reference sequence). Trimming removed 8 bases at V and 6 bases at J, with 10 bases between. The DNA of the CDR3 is TGTGCCAGTGGCGTCGGGGCTGAAGCTTTCTTT. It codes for CASGVGAEAFF.

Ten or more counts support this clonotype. DNA of the CDR3: TGCAGTGCTAGTTCCCCCCGACATGTTGAGCAGTTCTTC. Translation gives CSASSPRHVEQFF. V is TRBV20-1 and J is TRBJ2-1; D not resolved. Germline V gene data show CDR1 as DFQATT and CDR2 as SNEGSKA (reference sequence). V was clipped by 3 bases and J by 9 bases, with 15 bases between them. CDR3 length: 13 amino acids.

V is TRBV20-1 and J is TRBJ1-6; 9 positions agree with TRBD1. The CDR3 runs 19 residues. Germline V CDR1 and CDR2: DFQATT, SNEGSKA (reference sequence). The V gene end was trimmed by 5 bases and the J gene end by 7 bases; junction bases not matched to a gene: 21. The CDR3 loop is CSAFAVGTGPLSGNSPLHF. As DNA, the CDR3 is TGCAGTGCTTTTGCTGTGGGGACAGGGCCTTTATCGGGGAATTCACCCCTCCACTTT.

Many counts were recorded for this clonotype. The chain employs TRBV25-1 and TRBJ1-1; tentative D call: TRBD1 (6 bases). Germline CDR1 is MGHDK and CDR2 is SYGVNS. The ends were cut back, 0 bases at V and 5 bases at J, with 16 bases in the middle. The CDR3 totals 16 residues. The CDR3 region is CASSEYPVGGRTEAFF. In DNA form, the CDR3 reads TGTGCCAGCAGTGAATACCCCGTGGGGGGCCGAACTGAAGCTTTCTTT.

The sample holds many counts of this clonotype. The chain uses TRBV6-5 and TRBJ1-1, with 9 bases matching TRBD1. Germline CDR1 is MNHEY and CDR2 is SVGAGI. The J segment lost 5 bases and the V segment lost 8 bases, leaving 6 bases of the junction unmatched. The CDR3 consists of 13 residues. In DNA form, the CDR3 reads TGTGCCAGCCTCAGACAGGGGGAGACTGAAGCTTTCTTT. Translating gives CASLRQGETEAFF.

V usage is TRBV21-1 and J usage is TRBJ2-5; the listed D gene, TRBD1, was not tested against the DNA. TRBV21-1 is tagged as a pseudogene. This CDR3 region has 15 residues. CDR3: CASTQNREIQETQYF. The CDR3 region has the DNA TGTGCCAGCACTCAAAACAGGGAGATCCAAGAGACCCAGTACTTC.

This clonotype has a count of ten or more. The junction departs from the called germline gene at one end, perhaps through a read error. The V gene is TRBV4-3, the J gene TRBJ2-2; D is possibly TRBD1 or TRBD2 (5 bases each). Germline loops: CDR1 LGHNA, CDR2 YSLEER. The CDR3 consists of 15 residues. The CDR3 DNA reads TGTGCCAGCAGCCCGGGGCAGCAAACAGACGGGGAGCTGTTTTTT. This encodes CASSPGQQTDGELFF.